The 16 T cell receptor beta chains given below trace back to one sample, sequenced in a study of Graves' ophthalmopathy and Graves' hyperthyroidism. RNA transcripts were the template, and TCR beta CDR3 regions were amplified from them. HTBI primers were employed in first-round RT-PCR, then a second-round multiplex PCR followed. TCRdb re-called the multiplex PCR reads through MiXCR, storing one row per CDR3 protein. The data hold about 380,000 distinct CDR3 sequences, with 15% observed a single time. Sequences were obtained from peripheral blood. The receptors derive from a woman aged 18-30 years with stable Graves' hyperthyroidism.

The V call is TRBV2, the J call TRBJ2-2; possibly TRBD2 for D (6 bases). Germline V gene data show CDR1 as SNHLY and CDR2 as FYNNEI. The CDR3 is 14 residues long. Trimming removed 3 bases from V and 7 bases from J, with 12 bases in between. The CDR3 region has the DNA TGTGCCAGCAGTGACAGGAGCGGGCACGGGGAGCTGTTTTTT. Encoded protein: CASSDRSGHGELFF.

This clonotype was counted at least ten times. V gene TRBV12-3 or TRBV12-4 combines with J gene TRBJ1-1; no definite D call. The V end was cut by 3 bases, the J end by 5 bases, with 13 bases between. The CDR3 runs 14 residues. The CDR3 DNA sequence: TGTGCCAGCAGTTTGAACACCCGAACGACTGAAGCTTTCTTT. Its protein is CASSLNTRTTEAFF.

This clonotype was counted at least ten times. The chain recombines TRBV20-1 with TRBJ2-5; maybe TRBD1 (6 bases). The germline CDR1 and CDR2 sequences are DFQATT and SNEGSKA (reference sequence). The length of the CDR3 is 14 residues. Trimming removed 0 bases from V and 1 base from J, with 9 bases in between. CDR3 loop: CSARDRGTQETQYF. DNA of the CDR3: TGCAGTGCTAGAGATAGGGGGACCCAAGAGACCCAGTACTTC.

In this sample, this clonotype turned up many times. The chain uses TRBV6-1 and TRBJ1-1; D might be TRBD1 (5 bases). In germline, CDR1 is MNHNS, CDR2 SASEGT. The CDR3 is made up of 13 amino acids. With 4 bases removed from V and 9 bases from J, the gap between germline ends came to 15 bases. The CDR3 nucleotides read TGTGCCAGCAGTGCGGAGATTTCGGGACAAGCTTTCTTT. Protein sequence: CASSAEISGQAFF.

This clonotype has at least ten counts. J is TRBJ1-2 and V is TRBV20-1, with D unresolved. V was clipped by 0 bases and J by 6 bases, with 8 bases between them. This CDR3 region has 12 residues. The germline V gene has CDR1 DFQATT and CDR2 SNEGSKA (reference sequence). The CDR3 loop is CSAREPGNGYTF. The CDR3 coding sequence is TGCAGTGCTAGAGAACCCGGTAATGGCTACACCTTC.

Ten or more counts support this clonotype. The chain recombines TRBV12-5 with TRBJ2-7; D may be TRBD2 (5 bases). The CDR3 totals 16 residues. The V end lost 0 bases, the J end lost 0 bases, and 12 bases lay between the germline ends. Per germline, CDR1 LGHNT and CDR2 FRNRAP. CDR3: CASGLVSGRHSYEQYF. CDR3 nucleotide sequence: TGTGCTAGTGGTTTGGTAAGCGGCAGACACTCCTACGAGCAGTACTTC.

The J gene is TRBJ2-7, the V gene TRBV27; a weak D match, TRBD1 (5 bases). The germline CDR1 and CDR2 sequences are MNHEY and SMNVEV (reference sequence). Between the trimmed V and J ends, which lost 6 bases and 0 bases, there was a span of 15 bases. The CDR3 is 15 amino acids. CDR3 nucleotides: TGTGCCAGCAGCCGAAGGGGCGAGAGCTCCTACGAGCAGTACTTC. Translation gives CASSRRGESSYEQYF.

This clonotype has ten or more counts. The chain recombines TRBV19 with TRBJ1-2; D is unclear. Germline assignment: CDR1 LNHDA and CDR2 SQIVND (reference sequence). CDR3 length: 15 amino acids. V lost 5 bases to trimming and J lost 6 bases, with 19 bases between them. The CDR3: CASSPTRRNTHGYTF. DNA of the CDR3: TGTGCCAGTAGTCCCACCCGGCGTAATACTCATGGCTACACCTTC.

This clonotype has only a few counts. The chain recombines TRBV19 with TRBJ2-2, with 7 bases matching TRBD1. Germline CDR1 LNHDA, CDR2 SQIVND (reference sequence). The CDR3 length is 13 residues. The trim removed 8 bases at V and 6 bases at J, leaving 6 bases unmatched. For the CDR3, the DNA is TGTGCCAGTGGACAGGTATCTGCCGGGGAGCTGTTTTTT. Translated: CASGQVSAGELFF.

This clonotype occurred many times. This chain connects TRBV4-1 to TRBJ1-5, with TRBD1 as a possible D gene (5 bases). The germline CDR1 and CDR2 sequences are MGHRA and YSYEKL. The length of the CDR3 is 14 residues. V lost 4 bases and J lost 4, with 11 bases in between. The CDR3 reads CASSLRQGNQPQHF. Here the CDR3 DNA reads TGCGCCAGCAGCCTTCGGCAGGGTAATCAGCCCCAGCATTTT.

This clonotype was picked up many times. The chain uses TRBV20-1 and TRBJ2-6, with a possible D match to TRBD1 (6 bases). Looked up from germline, CDR1 is DFQATT and CDR2 is SNEGSKA (reference sequence). The CDR3 sequence is 15 residues long. With 3 bases removed from V and 0 bases from J, the gap between germline ends came to 9 bases. The CDR3 DNA is TGCAGTGCTAGGGACAGATCCTCTGGGGCCAACGTCCTGACTTTC. It is translated as CSARDRSSGANVLTF.

This clonotype was counted between two and nine times. This chain joins TRBV6-1 and TRBJ2-7; perhaps TRBD1 as D (6 bases). Deletions cut 4 bases from V and 2 bases from J, with 18 bases between. This CDR3 spans 16 amino acids. Germline CDR1 MNHNS, CDR2 SASEGT. The chain's CDR3 is CASSVEYREGAYEQYF. The CDR3 coding sequence is TGTGCCAGCAGTGTAGAATACAGGGAAGGAGCCTACGAGCAGTACTTC.

Ten or more counts support this clonotype. The chain uses TRBV24-1 and TRBJ2-7; TRBD1 or TRBD2 may be the D gene (7 bases each). V lost 9 bases and J 3 bases, leaving 17 bases between the germline ends. Germline-derived CDR1 and CDR2 are KGHDR and SFDVKD. CDR3 length equals 14 residues. CDR3 loop: CATDSGGQIYEQYF. The CDR3 DNA sequence: TGTGCCACCGATTCGGGGGGACAGATCTACGAGCAGTACTTC.

This clonotype was recorded at least ten times. The rearrangement links TRBV12-3 or TRBV12-4 to TRBJ1-1; the D gene is possibly TRBD1 (5 bases). V dropped 3 bases and J dropped 2 bases, with 13 bases sitting between them. The CDR3 extends over 15 amino acids. DNA of the CDR3: TGTGCCAGCAGTTTCCGCCGACAGCTCAACACTGAAGCTTTCTTT. It codes for CASSFRRQLNTEAFF.

This clonotype was observed many times. J is TRBJ1-1 and V is TRBV5-1; TRBD1 is a possible D gene (6 bases). Trimming left V 6 bases short and J 3 bases short, with 18 bases between. The CDR3 has 15 amino acids. From germline, CDR1 is SGHRS and CDR2 YFSETQ. CDR3 amino acids: CASTSGGREDTEAFF. CDR3 coding DNA: TGCGCCAGCACCTCTGGGGGCAGGGAGGACACTGAAGCTTTCTTT.

This clonotype was seen at least ten times. CDR3 sequence: CASSIDSFRDTEAFF. CDR3 in DNA: TGTGCCAGTAGTATAGATTCGTTCAGGGACACTGAAGCTTTCTTT. V is TRBV19 and J is TRBJ1-1; TRBD1 is a possible D gene (5 bases). The CDR3 sequence is 15 residues long. Germline lookup yields CDR1 LNHDA and CDR2 SQIVND (reference sequence). The germline V and J ends were trimmed by 0 bases and 3 bases, with 11 bases remaining between them.